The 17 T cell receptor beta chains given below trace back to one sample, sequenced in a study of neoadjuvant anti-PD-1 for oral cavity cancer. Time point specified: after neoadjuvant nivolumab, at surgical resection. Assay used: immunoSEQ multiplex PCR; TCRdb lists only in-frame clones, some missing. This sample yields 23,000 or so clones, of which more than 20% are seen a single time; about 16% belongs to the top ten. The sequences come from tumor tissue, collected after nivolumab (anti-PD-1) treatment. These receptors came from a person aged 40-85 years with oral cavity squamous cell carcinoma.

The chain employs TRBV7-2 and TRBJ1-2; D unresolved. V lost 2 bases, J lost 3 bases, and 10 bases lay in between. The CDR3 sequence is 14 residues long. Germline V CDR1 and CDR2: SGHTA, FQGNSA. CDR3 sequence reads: CASSLQAIYYGYTF. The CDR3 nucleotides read TGTGCCAGCAGCTTACAGGCTATTTACTATGGCTACACCTTC.

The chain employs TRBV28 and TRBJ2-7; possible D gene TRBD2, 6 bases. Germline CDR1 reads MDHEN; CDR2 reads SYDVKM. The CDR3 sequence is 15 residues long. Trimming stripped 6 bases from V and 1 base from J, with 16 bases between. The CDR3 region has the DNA TGTGCCAGCAGCCCATCGCGGGGACTTTCCTACGAGCAGTACTTC. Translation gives CASSPSRGLSYEQYF.

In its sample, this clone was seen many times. The CDR3 region has the DNA TGTGCCTGGATTGGGGGATGGGGACAGGGGCAAGAGACCCAGTACTTC. Translating it yields CAWIGGWGQGQETQYF. The chain has TRBV30 and TRBJ2-5, with 10 bases matching TRBD1. Looked up from germline, CDR1 is GTSNPN and CDR2 is SVGIG (reference sequence). Trimming removed 4 bases from V and 2 bases from J; junction bases left unmatched: 10. This CDR3 has 16 amino acids.

CDR3 DNA sequence: TGTGCCACAAGTTACGGGGCGAAGTGGTGGAGCACTGAAGCTTTCTTT. It codes for CATSYGAKWWSTEAFF. The V and J genes are TRBV28 and TRBJ1-1; TRBD1 might be the D (5 bases). Germline loops: CDR1 MDHEN, CDR2 SYDVKM. The CDR3 covers 16 residues. The ends were cut back, 10 bases at V and 4 bases at J, with 25 bases in the middle.

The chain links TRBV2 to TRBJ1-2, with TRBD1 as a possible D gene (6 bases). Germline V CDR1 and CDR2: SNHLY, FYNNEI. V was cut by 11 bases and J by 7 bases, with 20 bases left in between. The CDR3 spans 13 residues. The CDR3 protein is CALQGQGTAGYTF. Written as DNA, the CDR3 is TGTGCCCTTCAAGGGCAGGGGACCGCTGGCTACACCTTC.

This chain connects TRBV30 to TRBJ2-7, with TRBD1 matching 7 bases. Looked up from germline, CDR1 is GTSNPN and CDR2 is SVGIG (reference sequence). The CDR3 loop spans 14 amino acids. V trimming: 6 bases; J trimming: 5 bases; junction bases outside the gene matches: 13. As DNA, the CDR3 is TGTGCCTGTACGTACCGGGACAGCCAGAACGAGCAGTACTTC. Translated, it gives CACTYRDSQNEQYF.

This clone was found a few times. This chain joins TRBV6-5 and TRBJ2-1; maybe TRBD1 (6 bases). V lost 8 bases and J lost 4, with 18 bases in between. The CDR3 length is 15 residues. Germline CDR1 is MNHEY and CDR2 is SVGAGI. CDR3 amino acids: CASHRAGTLYNEQFF. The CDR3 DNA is TGTGCCAGCCACCGCGCCGGGACACTTTACAATGAGCAGTTCTTC.

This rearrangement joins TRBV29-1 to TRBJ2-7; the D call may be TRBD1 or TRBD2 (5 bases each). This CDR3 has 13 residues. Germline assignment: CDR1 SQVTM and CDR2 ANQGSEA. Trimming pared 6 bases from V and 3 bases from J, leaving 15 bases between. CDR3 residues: CSVGASRGYEQYF. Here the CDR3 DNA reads TGCAGCGTCGGGGCGTCCCGGGGCTACGAGCAGTACTTC.

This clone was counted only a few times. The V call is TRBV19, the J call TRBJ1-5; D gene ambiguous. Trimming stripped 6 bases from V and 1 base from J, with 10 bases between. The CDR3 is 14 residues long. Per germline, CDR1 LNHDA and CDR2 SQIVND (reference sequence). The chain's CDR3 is CASRGPGSNQPQHF. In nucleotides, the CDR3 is TGTGCCAGTAGGGGCCCTGGGAGCAATCAGCCCCAGCATTTT.

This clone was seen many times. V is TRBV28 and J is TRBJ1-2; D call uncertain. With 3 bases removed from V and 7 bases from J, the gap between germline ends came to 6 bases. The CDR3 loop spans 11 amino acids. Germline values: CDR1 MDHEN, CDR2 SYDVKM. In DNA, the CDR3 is TGTGCCAGCAGTTTCTCCCGTGGCTACACCTTC. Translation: CASSFSRGYTF.

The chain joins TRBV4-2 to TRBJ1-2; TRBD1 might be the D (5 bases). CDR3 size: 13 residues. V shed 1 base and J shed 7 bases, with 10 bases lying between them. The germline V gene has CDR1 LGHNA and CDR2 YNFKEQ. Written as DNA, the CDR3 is TGTGCCAGCAGCCAAGCACGGGGCTTTGGCTACACCTTC. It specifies CASSQARGFGYTF.

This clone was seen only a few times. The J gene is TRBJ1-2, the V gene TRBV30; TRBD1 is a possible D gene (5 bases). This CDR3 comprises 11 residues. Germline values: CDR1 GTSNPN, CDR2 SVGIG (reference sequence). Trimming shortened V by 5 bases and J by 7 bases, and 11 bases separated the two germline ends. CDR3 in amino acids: CAWSGLLGYTF. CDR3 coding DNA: TGTGCCTGGTCAGGGCTTCTTGGCTACACCTTC.

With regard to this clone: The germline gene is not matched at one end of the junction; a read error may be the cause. The CDR3 DNA reads TGCCGTGGGGTCACGAACGCGAACACCGGGGAGCTGTTTTTT. It specifies CRGVTNANTGELFF. V gene TRBV7-9 combines with J gene TRBJ2-2; the D is unclear. This CDR3 spans 14 amino acids. The germline V gene has CDR1 SEHNR and CDR2 FQNEAQ (reference sequence).

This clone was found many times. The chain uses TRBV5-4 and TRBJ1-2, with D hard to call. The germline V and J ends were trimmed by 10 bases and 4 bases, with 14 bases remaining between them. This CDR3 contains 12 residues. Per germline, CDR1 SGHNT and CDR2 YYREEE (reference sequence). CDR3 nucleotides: TGTGCCGGATCGAGGACCGGCTATGGCTACACCTTC. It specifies CAGSRTGYGYTF.

CDR3 bases: TGTGCCACCAGCTTAGTCCTTGAGCCGACCGGGGAGCTGTTTTTT. This codes for CATSLVLEPTGELFF. The rearrangement links TRBV15 to TRBJ2-2; no firm D call. This CDR3 has 15 residues. CDR1 is LNHNV, CDR2 YYDKDF, per germline (reference sequence). With 5 bases removed from V and 5 bases from J, the gap between germline ends came to 15 bases. Together with reference TRBV15 and TRBJ2-2, the CDR3 gives the full variable domain: DAMVIQNPRYQVTQFGKPVTLSCSQTLNHNVMYWYQQKSSQAPKLLFHYYDKDFNNEADTPDNFQSRRPNTSFCFLDIRSPGLGDTAMYLCATSLVLEPTGELFFGEGSRLTVL.

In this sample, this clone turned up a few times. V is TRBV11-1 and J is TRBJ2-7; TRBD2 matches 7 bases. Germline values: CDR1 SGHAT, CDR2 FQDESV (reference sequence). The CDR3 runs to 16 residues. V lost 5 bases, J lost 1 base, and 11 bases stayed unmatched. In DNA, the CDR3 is TGTGCCAGCAGCCCCCCCGGCGGGAGACGTTCCTACGAGCAGTACTTC. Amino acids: CASSPPGGRRSYEQYF. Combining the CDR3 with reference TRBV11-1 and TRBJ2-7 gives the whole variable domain EAEVAQSPRYKITEKSQAVAFWCDPISGHATLYWYRQILGQGPELLVQFQDESVVDDSQLPKDRFSAERLKGVDSTLKIQPAELGDSAMYLCASSPPGGRRSYEQYFGPGTRLTVT.

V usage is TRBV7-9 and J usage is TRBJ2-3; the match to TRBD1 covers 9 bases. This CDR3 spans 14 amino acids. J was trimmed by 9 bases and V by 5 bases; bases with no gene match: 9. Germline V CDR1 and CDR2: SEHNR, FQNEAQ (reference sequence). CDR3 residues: CASSPQLTGGTQYF. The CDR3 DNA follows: TGTGCCAGCAGCCCCCAGTTAACAGGGGGCACGCAGTATTTT.